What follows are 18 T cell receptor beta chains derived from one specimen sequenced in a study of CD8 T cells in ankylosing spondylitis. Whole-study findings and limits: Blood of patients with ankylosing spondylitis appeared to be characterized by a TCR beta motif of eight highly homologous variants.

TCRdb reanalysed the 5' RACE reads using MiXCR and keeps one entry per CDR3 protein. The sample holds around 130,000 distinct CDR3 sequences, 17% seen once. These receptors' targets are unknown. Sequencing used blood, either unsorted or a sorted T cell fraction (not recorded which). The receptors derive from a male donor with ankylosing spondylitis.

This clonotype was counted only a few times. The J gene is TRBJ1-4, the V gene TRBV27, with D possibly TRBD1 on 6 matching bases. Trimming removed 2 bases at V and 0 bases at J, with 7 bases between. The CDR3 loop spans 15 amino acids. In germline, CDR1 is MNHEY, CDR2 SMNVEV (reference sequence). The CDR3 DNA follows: TGTGCCAGCAGTTTAGAGGGGGCAACTAATGAAAAACTGTTTTTT. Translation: CASSLEGATNEKLFF.

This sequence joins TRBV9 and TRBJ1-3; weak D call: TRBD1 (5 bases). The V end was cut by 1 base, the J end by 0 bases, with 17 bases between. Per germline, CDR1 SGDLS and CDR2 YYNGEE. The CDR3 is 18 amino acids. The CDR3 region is CASSVTAGPRFSGNTIYF. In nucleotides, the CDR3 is TGTGCCAGCAGCGTAACGGCGGGGCCACGCTTCTCTGGAAACACCATATATTTT.

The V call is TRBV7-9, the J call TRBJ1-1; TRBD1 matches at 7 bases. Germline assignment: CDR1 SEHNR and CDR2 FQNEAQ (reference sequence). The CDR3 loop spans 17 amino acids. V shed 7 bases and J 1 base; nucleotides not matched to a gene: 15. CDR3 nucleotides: TGTGCCAGCACCCAGTACTTATCGACAGGGAGGAACACTGAAGCTTTCTTT. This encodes CASTQYLSTGRNTEAFF.

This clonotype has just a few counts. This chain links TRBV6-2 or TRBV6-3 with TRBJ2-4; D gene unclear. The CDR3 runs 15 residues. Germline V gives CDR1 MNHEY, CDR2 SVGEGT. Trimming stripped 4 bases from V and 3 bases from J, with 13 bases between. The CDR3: CASSSYSGVKNIQYF. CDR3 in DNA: TGTGCCAGCAGTTCCTACAGTGGCGTCAAAAACATTCAGTACTTC.

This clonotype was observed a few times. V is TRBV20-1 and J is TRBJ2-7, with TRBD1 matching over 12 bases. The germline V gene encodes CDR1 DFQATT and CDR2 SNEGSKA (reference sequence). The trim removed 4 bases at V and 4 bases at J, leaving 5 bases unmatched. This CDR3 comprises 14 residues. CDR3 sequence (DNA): TGCAGTGCTAAAGGGACAGGGGGCTTATACGAGCAGTACTTC. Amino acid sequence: CSAKGTGGLYEQYF.

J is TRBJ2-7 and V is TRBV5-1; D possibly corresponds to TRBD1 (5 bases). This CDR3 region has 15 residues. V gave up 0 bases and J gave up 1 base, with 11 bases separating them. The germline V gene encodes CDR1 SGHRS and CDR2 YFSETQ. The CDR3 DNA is TGCGCCAGCAGCTTGGCTCAGGGTAGATCCTACGAGCAGTACTTC. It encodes CASSLAQGRSYEQYF.

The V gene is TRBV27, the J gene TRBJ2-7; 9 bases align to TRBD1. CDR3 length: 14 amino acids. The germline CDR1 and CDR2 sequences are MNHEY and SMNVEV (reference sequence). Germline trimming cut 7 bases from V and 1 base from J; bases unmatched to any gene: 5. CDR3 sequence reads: CASIRDRDSYEQYF. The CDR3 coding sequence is TGTGCCAGCATCCGGGACAGGGATTCCTACGAGCAGTACTTC.

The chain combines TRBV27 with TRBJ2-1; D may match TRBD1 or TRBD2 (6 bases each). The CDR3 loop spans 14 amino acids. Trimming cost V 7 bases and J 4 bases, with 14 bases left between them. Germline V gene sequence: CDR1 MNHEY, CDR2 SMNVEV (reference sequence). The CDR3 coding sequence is TGTGCCAGCAAAGGGGGGAGCGGGTACAATGAGCAGTTCTTC. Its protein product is CASKGGSGYNEQFF.

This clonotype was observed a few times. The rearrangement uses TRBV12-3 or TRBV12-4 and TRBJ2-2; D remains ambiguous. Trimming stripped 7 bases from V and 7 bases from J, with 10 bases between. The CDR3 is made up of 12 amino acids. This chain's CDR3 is CASTPSGGELFF. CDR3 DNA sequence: TGTGCCAGCACCCCCTCGGGCGGGGAGCTGTTTTTT.

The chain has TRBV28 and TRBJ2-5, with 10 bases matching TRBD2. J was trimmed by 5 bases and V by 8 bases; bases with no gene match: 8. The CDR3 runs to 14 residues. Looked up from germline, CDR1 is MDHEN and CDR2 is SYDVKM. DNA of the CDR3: TGTGCCAGCCGCAAGCGGGAGGGGTGGGAGACCCAGTACTTC. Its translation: CASRKREGWETQYF.

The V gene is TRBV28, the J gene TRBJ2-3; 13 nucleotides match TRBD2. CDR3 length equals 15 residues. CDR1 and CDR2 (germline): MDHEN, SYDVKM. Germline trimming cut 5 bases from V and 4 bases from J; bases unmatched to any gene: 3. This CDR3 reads CASSVTSGRSDTQYF. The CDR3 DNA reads TGTGCCAGCAGTGTGACTAGCGGGAGGTCAGATACGCAGTATTTT.

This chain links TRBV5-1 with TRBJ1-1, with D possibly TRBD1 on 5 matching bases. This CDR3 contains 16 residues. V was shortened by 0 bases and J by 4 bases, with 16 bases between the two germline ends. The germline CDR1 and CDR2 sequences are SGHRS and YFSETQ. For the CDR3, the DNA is TGCGCCAGCAGCTTGGATGGGGGGGTCTTGACCACTGAAGCTTTCTTT. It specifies CASSLDGGVLTTEAFF.

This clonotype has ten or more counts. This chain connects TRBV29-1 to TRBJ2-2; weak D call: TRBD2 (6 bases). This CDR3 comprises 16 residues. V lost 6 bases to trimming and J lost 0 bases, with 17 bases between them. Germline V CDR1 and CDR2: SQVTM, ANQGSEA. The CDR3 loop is CSVPLRGVANTGELFF. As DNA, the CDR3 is TGCAGCGTCCCTCTCCGCGGGGTCGCGAACACCGGGGAGCTGTTTTTT.

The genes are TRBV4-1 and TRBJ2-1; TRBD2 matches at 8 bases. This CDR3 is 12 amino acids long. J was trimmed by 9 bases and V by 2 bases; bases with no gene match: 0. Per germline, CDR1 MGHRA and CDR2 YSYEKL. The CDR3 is CASSQTSGEQFF. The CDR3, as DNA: TGCGCCAGCAGCCAAACTAGCGGTGAGCAGTTCTTC.

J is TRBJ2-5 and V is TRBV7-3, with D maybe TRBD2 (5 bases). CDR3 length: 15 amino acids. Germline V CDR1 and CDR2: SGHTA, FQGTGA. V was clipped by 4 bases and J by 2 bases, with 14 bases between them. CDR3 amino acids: CASSSLVPIQETQYF. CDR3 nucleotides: TGTGCCAGCAGCTCACTAGTACCCATTCAAGAGACCCAGTACTTC.

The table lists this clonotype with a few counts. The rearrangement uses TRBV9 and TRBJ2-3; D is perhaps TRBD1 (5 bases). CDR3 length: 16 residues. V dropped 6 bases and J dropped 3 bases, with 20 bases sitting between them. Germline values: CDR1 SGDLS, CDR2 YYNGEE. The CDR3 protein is CASTDTTLQGTDTQYF. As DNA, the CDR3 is TGTGCCAGCACCGATACGACCCTCCAGGGAACAGATACGCAGTATTTT.

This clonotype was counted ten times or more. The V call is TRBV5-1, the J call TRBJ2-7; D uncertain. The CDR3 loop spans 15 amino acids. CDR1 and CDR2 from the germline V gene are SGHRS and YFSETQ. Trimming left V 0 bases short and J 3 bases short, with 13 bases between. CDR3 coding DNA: TGCGCCAGCAGCTTGGAAGTGGCGCTCCGCTACGAGCAGTACTTC. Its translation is CASSLEVALRYEQYF.

Here the CDR3 DNA reads TGTGCCAGCACGGGGAGCGAGCAGTACTTC. Its translation: CASTGSEQYF. V usage is TRBV11-2 and J usage is TRBJ2-7; D is perhaps TRBD2 (5 bases). V lost 7 bases to trimming and J lost 6 bases, with 7 bases between them. CDR3 size: 10 residues. The germline V gene has CDR1 SGHAT and CDR2 FQNNGV.